The present entry profiles one T cell receptor (beta chain) with its context. Its antigen remains unidentified. This specimen belongs to a study of high-grade serous ovarian cancer treatment subgroups. Regarding the study as a whole: Repertoire analysis covered CDR3 alone, not CDR1 or CDR2. These tumor repertoires lack spatial information from bulk sequencing. Different patients shared almost no repertoire; same-patient tumors shared roughly 0.11 to 0.85. TCR relatedness rose with neoantigen level and trended with mutation load.

Deletions cut 4 bases from V and 3 bases from J, with 7 bases between. The length of the CDR3 is 13 residues. Germline V CDR1 and CDR2: SGHRS, YFSETQ. The protocol was immunoSEQ multiplex PCR, while the TCRdb copy is restricted to in-frame clones and leaves out a portion. The table has 7,500 to 10,000 clones, about 70% seen once. The tumor samples were collected prior to definitive surgery or chemotherapy. Source material: tumor tissue. V gene TRBV5-1 combines with J gene TRBJ2-2; D is uncertain. The receptor comes from a human donor with high-grade serous ovarian cancer. CDR3 sequence: CASSPRDTGELFF. The DNA of the CDR3 is TGCGCCAGCAGCCCCCGAGACACCGGGGAGCTGTTTTTT.